These 20 T cell receptor beta chains originate from one sample sequenced in a study of blood T cells in healthy people across ages. The second PCR ran about 6 to 12 cycles with a sample-barcoded 5' primer and J-beta primers. TCRdb passed the 5' RACE reads through MiXCR, listing each CDR3 protein once. The data contain nearly 800,000 distinct CDR3 sequences, roughly 25% of them seen just once; the ten biggest clones take up 3% to 4.5%. The same data also contributed to another study, on T cells of mothers and their children.

Specimen: blood. All receptors derive from a boy between 10 and 17 years old in good health.

This clonotype has just a few counts. The chain joins TRBV24-1 to TRBJ1-5, with 11 bases lining up with TRBD1. There are 17 residues in the CDR3. The ends lost 9 bases at V and 0 bases at J; junction bases unmatched: 9. Germline CDR1 KGHDR, CDR2 SFDVKD. Here the CDR3 reads CATGTGTGGYSNQPQHF. Written as DNA, the CDR3 is TGTGCCACCGGAACCGGGACAGGGGGATATAGCAATCAGCCCCAGCATTTT.

The chain combines TRBV7-2 with TRBJ1-6, with 9 bases identical to TRBD1. This CDR3 is built from 19 residues. Germline V CDR1 and CDR2: SGHTA, FQGNSA. With 1 base clipped from V and 2 bases from J, the junction kept 9 bases outside the gene matches. The CDR3 protein is CASSLGGPRTGAYNSPLHF. The CDR3 DNA follows: TGTGCCAGCAGCTTAGGGGGGCCGCGGACAGGGGCCTATAATTCACCCCTCCACTTT.

The V gene is TRBV5-1, the J gene TRBJ1-2; tentatively, D is TRBD1 (6 bases). The germline V gene encodes CDR1 SGHRS and CDR2 YFSETQ. V lost 1 base and J 7 bases, leaving 17 bases between the germline ends. The CDR3 is 15 amino acids. The CDR3 region has the DNA TGCGCCAGCAGCTTGATGGACACAGGGCTGGCTGGCTACACCTTC. This translates into CASSLMDTGLAGYTF.

The chain employs TRBV9 and TRBJ2-1; TRBD2 matches 7 bases. Germline V CDR1 and CDR2: SGDLS, YYNGEE. This CDR3 has 16 amino acids. The trim removed 4 bases at V and 3 bases at J, leaving 10 bases unmatched. For the CDR3, the DNA is TGTGCCAGCAGCCCCGGGGTAACTAGCGACTACAATGAGCAGTTCTTC. Translating gives CASSPGVTSDYNEQFF.

This clonotype was recorded many times. This chain joins TRBV28 and TRBJ2-7; maybe TRBD1 (5 bases). V was shortened by 6 bases and J by 0 bases, with 9 bases between the two germline ends. The CDR3 totals 13 residues. Germline-derived CDR1 and CDR2 are MDHEN and SYDVKM. The CDR3: CASRRQGSYEQYF. The CDR3 region has the DNA TGTGCCAGCAGACGTCAGGGCTCCTACGAGCAGTACTTC.

The table lists this clonotype with a few counts. The rearrangement uses TRBV2 and TRBJ2-7, with 10 bases that match TRBD2. The CDR3 has 16 residues. V lost 6 bases and J lost 5; bases outside the gene matches: 13. The germline V gene has CDR1 SNHLY and CDR2 FYNNEI. The CDR3 DNA reads as TGTGCCAGCAGGAGAGTTATAGCGGGAGGTCTCAACGAGCAGTACTTC. It encodes CASRRVIAGGLNEQYF. Full variable domain (remainder filled in from reference TRBV2 and TRBJ2-7): EPEVTQTPSHQVTQMGQEVILRCVPISNHLYFYWYRQILGQKVEFLVSFYNNEISEKSEIFDDQFSVERPDGSNFTLKIRSTKLEDSAMYFCASRRVIAGGLNEQYFGPGTRLTVT.

In this sample, this clonotype turned up once. This chain links TRBV28 with TRBJ2-3, with TRBD2 as a possible D gene (7 bases). Trimming removed 3 bases from V and 2 bases from J, with 15 bases in between. The CDR3 extends over 16 amino acids. The germline CDR1 and CDR2 sequences are MDHEN and SYDVKM. In nucleotides, the CDR3 is TGTGCCAGCAGTTTCGGGGGGTGGACAGCCACAGATACGCAGTATTTT. This translates into CASSFGGWTATDTQYF.

V gene TRBV11-2 combines with J gene TRBJ1-2; D is undetermined. Trimming left V 0 bases short and J 8 bases short, with 28 bases between. The CDR3 has 19 residues. Germline V CDR1 and CDR2: SGHAT, FQNNGV. The CDR3 protein is CASSLDRSTAQTIMGGYTF. CDR3 DNA sequence: TGTGCCAGCAGCTTAGATCGCAGTACAGCCCAAACCATAATGGGAGGCTACACCTTC.

The V call is TRBV4-3, the J call TRBJ2-1; D may be TRBD1 (5 bases). This CDR3 region has 18 residues. CDR1 LGHNA and CDR2 YSLEER come from the germline V gene. Trimming pared 1 base from V and 5 bases from J, leaving 21 bases between. The CDR3, as DNA: TGCGCCAGCAGCCAAGGCCCCCATCCCGTGACAGTGAACAATGAGCAGTTCTTC. The encoded protein is CASSQGPHPVTVNNEQFF.

The chain is built from TRBV5-1 and TRBJ2-2; 9 bases map to TRBD1. Germline CDR1 is SGHRS and CDR2 is YFSETQ. The trim removed 4 bases at V and 4 bases at J, leaving 8 bases unmatched. The CDR3 runs 16 residues. This CDR3 is CASSGEGTGITGELFF. The DNA for the CDR3 is TGCGCCAGCAGCGGGGAGGGGACAGGGATCACCGGGGAGCTGTTTTTT.

This chain uses TRBV6-6 with TRBJ2-7; D could derive from TRBD1 or TRBD2 (6 bases each). Germline V gene lookup returns CDR1 MNHNY and CDR2 SVGAGI (reference sequence). V shed 5 bases and J shed 0 bases, with 14 bases lying between them. This CDR3 region has 15 residues. The DNA of the CDR3 is TGTGCCAGCAGTCCCCCGGGGGCCCTCTCCTACGAGCAGTACTTC. Translating gives CASSPPGALSYEQYF.

The V and J genes are TRBV5-6 and TRBJ2-5; 9 positions agree with TRBD2. The CDR3 runs to 15 residues. Trimming at V came to 2 bases and at J to 5 bases, leaving 7 bases not matched to a gene. Germline V gene data show CDR1 as SGHDT and CDR2 as YYEEEE. This CDR3 is CASSFAGTSWETQYF. CDR3 nucleotide sequence: TGTGCCAGCAGCTTCGCCGGGACTAGCTGGGAGACCCAGTACTTC.

In its sample, this clonotype was seen a few times. Its ends do not fully match the called genes, so a read error is possible. This chain connects TRBV4-3 to TRBJ2-3; D is unclear. The V gene's germline CDR1 is LGHNA and CDR2 YSLEER. The CDR3 loop spans 16 amino acids. The CDR3 DNA is TGCGCCAGCAGCCAAGGGCCGGGCTGGAGCACAGATGCGCAGTATTTT. Encoded protein: CASSQGPGWSTDAQYF.

The rearrangement uses TRBV6-4 and TRBJ1-2; 8 positions agree with TRBD1. Germline V gene lookup returns CDR1 MRHNA and CDR2 SNTAGT. CDR3 length: 13 residues. The J segment lost 7 bases and the V segment lost 4 bases, leaving 5 bases of the junction unmatched. The CDR3 sequence: CASSAGQGTGYTF. CDR3 coding DNA: TGTGCCAGCAGTGCCGGACAGGGCACTGGCTACACCTTC.

This CDR3 is CASQVQAVSEGYTF. DNA of the CDR3: TGTGCCAGCCAGGTTCAGGCCGTATCGGAGGGCTACACCTTC. The rearrangement links TRBV6-6 to TRBJ1-2; D gene unclear. The germline CDR1 and CDR2 sequences are MNHNY and SVGAGI (reference sequence). The CDR3 consists of 14 residues. Trimming removed 8 bases from V and 8 bases from J, with 21 bases in between.

This clonotype was seen a handful of times. The V call is TRBV5-6, the J call TRBJ2-3; D uncertain. This CDR3 is 15 amino acids long. Looked up from germline, CDR1 is SGHDT and CDR2 is YYEEEE. Trimming stripped 4 bases from V and 2 bases from J, with 14 bases between. The CDR3 nucleotides are TGTGCCAGCAGCAAACCCAGCGAGAACACAGATACGCAGTATTTT. Its translation: CASSKPSENTDTQYF.

This clonotype was detected only a few times. The chain has TRBV6-5 and TRBJ1-2; the match to TRBD1 covers 7 bases. The ends lost 0 bases at V and 8 bases at J; junction bases unmatched: 15. CDR1 MNHEY and CDR2 SVGAGI come from the germline V gene. The CDR3 sequence is 17 residues long. CDR3 sequence (DNA): TGTGCCAGCAGTTACTCTAGATCGAGGACAGGCCTGGGCGGCTACACCTTC. Its protein is CASSYSRSRTGLGGYTF.

The chain joins TRBV7-6 to TRBJ2-5; 7 nucleotides match TRBD1. The length of the CDR3 is 17 residues. The junction had 16 bases not matched to a gene; V was cut back by 4 bases and J by 5 bases. Germline CDR1 is SGHVS and CDR2 is FNYEAQ. CDR3 amino acids: CASSSPWTGGDSETQYF. CDR3 in DNA: TGTGCCAGCAGCTCACCGTGGACAGGAGGCGACAGCGAGACCCAGTACTTC. The variable domain in full, completed from reference TRBV7-6 and TRBJ2-5, reads GAGVSQSPRYKVTKRGQDVALRCDPISGHVSLYWYRQALGQGPEFLTYFNYEAQQDKSGLPNDRFSAERPEGSISTLTIQRTEQRDSAMYRCASSSPWTGGDSETQYFGPGTRLLVL.

This sequence joins TRBV4-2 and TRBJ2-1; 10 positions agree with TRBD1. TRBJ2-7 matches the DNA end more closely, so the J call is doubtful. CDR1 LGHNA and CDR2 YNFKEQ come from the germline V gene. The CDR3 has 16 residues. CDR3 nucleotide sequence: TGTGCCAGCAGCCAGGAGCTGGGACAGGGGTACTACGAGCAGTACTTC. The encoded protein is CASSQELGQGYYEQYF.

The chain combines TRBV7-9 with TRBJ1-2; the D is unclear. V lost 5 bases and J 0 bases, leaving 10 bases between the germline ends. Germline V gene sequence: CDR1 SEHNR, CDR2 FQNEAQ (reference sequence). The CDR3 has 14 amino acids. The CDR3 sequence is CASSTLITNYGYTF. Here the CDR3 DNA reads TGTGCCAGCAGCACCCTTATTACTAACTATGGCTACACCTTC.